This T cell receptor (beta chain) was found in a study of blood T cell repertoires in COVID-19. Study context: Nucleic acid was either cDNA or gDNA, and it came from T cells, B-cell-depleted T cells, or PBMCs.

Method: immunoSEQ multiplex PCR; TCRdb's copy keeps in-frame clones and lacks some. Of about 110,000 clones in the sample, around 80% are singletons; the top ten hold 5% to 7.5%. The germline V gene has CDR1 SGHTA and CDR2 FQGNSA. The germline V and J ends were trimmed by 5 bases and 0 bases, with 11 bases remaining between them. The CDR3 spans 14 residues. The TCR was taken from a man older than 75 with COVID-19, enrolled during active disease. The material sequenced was peripheral blood. This chain joins TRBV7-2 and TRBJ2-7; perhaps TRBD2 as D (5 bases). CDR3 bases: TGTGCCAGCAGCACAAATAGCGTCTCCTACGAGCAGTACTTC. Amino acids: CASSTNSVSYEQYF.